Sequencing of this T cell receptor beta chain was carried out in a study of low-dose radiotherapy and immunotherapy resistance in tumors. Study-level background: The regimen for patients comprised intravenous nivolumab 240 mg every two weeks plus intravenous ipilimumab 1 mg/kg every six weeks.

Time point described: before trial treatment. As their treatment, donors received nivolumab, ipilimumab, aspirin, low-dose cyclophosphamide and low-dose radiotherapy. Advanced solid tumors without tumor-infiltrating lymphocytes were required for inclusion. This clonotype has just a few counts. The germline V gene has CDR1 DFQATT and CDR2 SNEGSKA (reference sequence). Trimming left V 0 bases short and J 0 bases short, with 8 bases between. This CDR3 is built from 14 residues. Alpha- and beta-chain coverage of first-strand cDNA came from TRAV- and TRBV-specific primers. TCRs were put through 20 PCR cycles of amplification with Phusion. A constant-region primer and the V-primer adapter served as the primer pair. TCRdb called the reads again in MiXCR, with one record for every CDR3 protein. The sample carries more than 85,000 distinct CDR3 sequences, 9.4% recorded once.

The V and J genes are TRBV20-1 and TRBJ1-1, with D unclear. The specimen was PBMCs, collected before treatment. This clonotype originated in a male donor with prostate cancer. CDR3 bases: TGCAGTGCTAGAGAGCAGAGCCTGAACACTGAAGCTTTCTTT. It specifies CSAREQSLNTEAFF.